One and the same sample provided the 23 T cell receptor beta chains below, sequenced in a study of shared T cell receptors in the human thymus. Sequenced by immunoSEQ multiplex PCR; TCRdb stores in-frame clones only, minus some. The sample includes hundreds of thousands of clones, 80% to 90% seen only once; the top ten take more than 0.009%. This same sample was also taken into another study, of human thymus T cells.

The source material was thymocytes. All receptors come from a boy younger than two with a congenital heart defect.

The CDR3 DNA reads as TGTGCCAGCAGTCCAATGACAAGAAGCGAGCAGTACTTC. Residues: CASSPMTRSEQYF. The V gene is TRBV28, the J gene TRBJ2-7; no reliable D call. The CDR3 spans 13 residues. From germline, CDR1 is MDHEN and CDR2 SYDVKM. V was clipped by 5 bases and J by 6 bases, with 14 bases between them.

The chain links TRBV10-3 to TRBJ1-2; no clear D gene. Per germline, CDR1 ENHRY and CDR2 SYGVKD. The CDR3 has 10 residues. The V end lost 7 bases, the J end lost 5 bases, and 5 bases lay between the germline ends. The CDR3 sequence is CAIKSYGYTF. CDR3 nucleotide sequence: TGTGCCATCAAATCGTATGGCTACACCTTC.

This clone appeared a few times. V and J are TRBV4-3 and TRBJ2-1; 10 bases align to TRBD2. Germline CDR1 and CDR2: LGHNA and YSLEER. The length of the CDR3 is 18 residues. With V trimmed by 0 bases and J by 6 bases, 11 bases remained unmatched. The CDR3 bases are TGCGCCAGCAGCCAAGAGCCTAGCGGGAGTTTCCCTCTCAATGAGCAGTTCTTC. Residues: CASSQEPSGSFPLNEQFF.

This clone was found once. The CDR3 sequence: CASRETEKNTGELFF. In DNA form, the CDR3 reads TGTGCCAGCAGGGAGACAGAAAAGAACACCGGGGAGCTGTTTTTT. The V gene is TRBV28, the J gene TRBJ2-2, with D tentatively TRBD1 (5 bases). Germline V lookup: CDR1 MDHEN, CDR2 SYDVKM. The CDR3 length is 15 residues. V was clipped by 6 bases and J by 1 base, with 12 bases between them.

This sequence joins TRBV4-3 and TRBJ1-4, with TRBD1 matching 8 bases. J was trimmed by 6 bases and V by 3 bases; bases with no gene match: 6. The CDR3 length is 15 residues. The germline V gene has CDR1 LGHNA and CDR2 YSLEER. The DNA for the CDR3 is TGCGCCAGCAGCCAGATGGACAGGGCCGATGAAAAACTGTTTTTT. Translation: CASSQMDRADEKLFF.

The J gene is TRBJ2-2, the V gene TRBV12-5, with 11 bases that match TRBD1. V shed 9 bases, J shed 4 bases, and the junction held 7 bases outside the gene matches. This CDR3 has 15 amino acids. Germline V gene lookup returns CDR1 LGHNT and CDR2 FRNRAP. CDR3 region: CASAPGQGGTGELFF. The DNA for the CDR3 is TGTGCTAGCGCCCCGGGACAGGGGGGCACCGGGGAGCTGTTTTTT.

The chain links TRBV28 to TRBJ2-7; D uncertain. The V and J ends lost 6 bases and 5 bases respectively, with 23 bases between them. CDR1 MDHEN and CDR2 SYDVKM come from the germline V gene. The CDR3 is 16 residues long. The CDR3 DNA reads as TGTGCCAGCAGGACACACACAATCCTACTTAGAAACGAGCAGTACTTC. Its translation: CASRTHTILLRNEQYF.

The chain couples TRBV9 to TRBJ2-2; 9 bases align to TRBD2. The length of the CDR3 is 15 residues. Germline V gene lookup returns CDR1 SGDLS and CDR2 YYNGEE. The V segment lost 0 bases and the J segment 6 bases; nucleotides outside the gene matches: 3. CDR3 in DNA: TGTGCCAGCAGCGTAGTAGCGGGGGACGCCGGGGAGCTGTTTTTT. Amino acid sequence: CASSVVAGDAGELFF. Supplemented by reference TRBV9 and TRBJ2-2, the full variable domain reads DSGVTQTPKHLITATGQRVTLRCSPRSGDLSVYWYQQSLDQGLQFLIQYYNGEERAKGNILERFSAQQFPDLHSELNLSSLELGDSALYFCASSVVAGDAGELFFGEGSRLTVL.

This clone is a singleton in its sample. CDR3 sequence reads: CASSVGTSGRGETQYF. CDR3 DNA: TGTGCCAGCAGCGTTGGGACTAGCGGGAGGGGGGAGACCCAGTACTTC. The rearrangement uses TRBV7-6 and TRBJ2-5; 16 bases align to TRBD2. This CDR3 has 16 amino acids. Germline trimming cut 5 bases from V and 5 bases from J; bases unmatched to any gene: 5. Germline CDR1 SGHVS, CDR2 FNYEAQ. The entire variable domain, with the rest obtained from reference TRBV7-6 and TRBJ2-5, is as follows: GAGVSQSPRYKVTKRGQDVALRCDPISGHVSLYWYRQALGQGPEFLTYFNYEAQQDKSGLPNDRFSAERPEGSISTLTIQRTEQRDSAMYRCASSVGTSGRGETQYFGPGTRLLVL.

The chain couples TRBV6-5 to TRBJ1-2, with TRBD1 identical over 8 bases. CDR1 and CDR2 from the germline V gene are MNHEY and SVGAGI. The CDR3 totals 14 residues. V dropped 0 bases and J dropped 7; count of bases not matched to a gene: 4. CDR3 sequence reads: CASSYSLQGAGYTF. The CDR3 nucleotides are TGTGCCAGCAGTTACTCATTGCAGGGGGCTGGCTACACCTTC.

The rearrangement joins TRBV11-2 to TRBJ1-5, with a weak D call TRBD1 (5 bases). This CDR3 spans 14 amino acids. V lost 1 base to trimming and J lost 7 bases, with 11 bases between them. Germline CDR1 and CDR2: SGHAT and FQNNGV. The CDR3 protein is CASSLGMGRQPQHF. CDR3 sequence (DNA): TGTGCCAGCAGCTTAGGTATGGGGCGGCAGCCCCAGCATTTT.

The CDR3, as DNA: TGTGCCAGCAGCGGACTAAAGCGGACCGGGGAGCTGTTTTTT. Protein sequence: CASSGLKRTGELFF. The chain recombines TRBV7-2 with TRBJ2-2; perhaps TRBD2 as D (6 bases). In germline, CDR1 is SGHTA, CDR2 FQGNSA. The V and J ends lost 5 bases and 5 bases respectively, with 12 bases between them. The CDR3 totals 14 residues.

The chain is built from TRBV5-8 and TRBJ2-3; 9 bases line up with TRBD2. This CDR3 has 14 amino acids. Germline CDR1 SGHTS, CDR2 YDEGEE. V lost 4 bases, J lost 4 bases, and 4 bases stayed unmatched. The CDR3 DNA is TGTGCCAGCAGCAATAGCGGGAGCGCAGATACGCAGTATTTT. Protein product: CASSNSGSADTQYF.

This rearrangement joins TRBV6-6 to TRBJ1-1; no reliable D call. Trimming took 7 bases from V and 2 from J, leaving 8 bases between them. Germline-derived CDR1 and CDR2 are MNHNY and SVGAGI (reference sequence). CDR3 size: 12 residues. The CDR3, as DNA: TGTGCCAGCACCCCACATAACACTGAAGCTTTCTTT. Translated: CASTPHNTEAFF.

This chain uses TRBV5-6 with TRBJ1-1; TRBD1 is a possible D gene (6 bases). CDR3 length: 15 amino acids. Deletions cut 3 bases from V and 1 base from J, with 13 bases between. The germline gives CDR1 SGHDT, CDR2 YYEEEE. The CDR3 DNA sequence: TGTGCCAGCAGCTCTCGACAGGCGACGAACACTGAAGCTTTCTTT. Its translation is CASSSRQATNTEAFF.

The V gene is TRBV27, the J gene TRBJ1-1; 7 nucleotides agree with TRBD1. J was trimmed by 0 bases and V by 4 bases; bases with no gene match: 5. From germline, CDR1 is MNHEY and CDR2 SMNVEV (reference sequence). The CDR3 totals 15 residues. CDR3: CASSYIDRVNTEAFF. CDR3 in DNA: TGTGCCAGCAGTTATATAGACAGGGTGAACACTGAAGCTTTCTTT.

This clone was detected only once. The rearrangement links TRBV10-1 to TRBJ2-5, with TRBD2 as a possible D gene (6 bases). There are 17 residues in the CDR3. CDR1 and CDR2 (germline): WNHNN, SYGVQD (reference sequence). Trimming took 2 bases from V and 0 from J, leaving 16 bases between them. The CDR3 loop is CASSEGLDGGNQETQYF. CDR3 nucleotides: TGCGCCAGCAGTGAGGGGTTGGACGGAGGGAACCAAGAGACCCAGTACTTC.

The table lists this clone with a count of one. This chain connects TRBV19 to TRBJ1-5; 8 nucleotides agree with TRBD1. The CDR3 covers 15 residues. With V trimmed by 6 bases and J by 5 bases, 9 bases remained unmatched. Germline V lookup: CDR1 LNHDA, CDR2 SQIVND (reference sequence). The CDR3 DNA follows: TGTGCCAGTAGCCGGACAGGGCAATGGGATCAGCCCCAGCATTTT. This codes for CASSRTGQWDQPQHF.

This rearrangement joins TRBV10-3 to TRBJ1-5; the match to TRBD1 covers 9 bases. The CDR3 contains 15 residues. Trimming removed 6 bases from V and 1 base from J; junction bases left unmatched: 4. Germline assignment: CDR1 ENHRY and CDR2 SYGVKD. The CDR3 loop reads CAISLGQGSNQPQHF. The DNA of the CDR3 is TGTGCCATCAGCCTGGGACAGGGCAGCAATCAGCCCCAGCATTTT.

This chain joins TRBV4-1 and TRBJ1-1, with no clear D. This CDR3 contains 16 residues. CDR1 is MGHRA, CDR2 YSYEKL, per germline. Deletions cut 5 bases from V and 6 bases from J, with 22 bases between. CDR3 sequence: CASSSTSPSPVPEAFF. CDR3 in DNA: TGCGCCAGCAGCTCGACTTCTCCCAGCCCAGTCCCTGAAGCTTTCTTT.

This chain connects TRBV5-6 to TRBJ1-4; TRBD1 agrees at 8 bases. The CDR3 runs 16 residues. The V segment lost 0 bases and the J segment 7 bases; nucleotides outside the gene matches: 8. Germline-derived CDR1 and CDR2 are SGHDT and YYEEEE. This CDR3 is CASSLESQGALEKLFF. The DNA for the CDR3 is TGTGCCAGCAGCTTGGAGTCGCAGGGGGCTCTTGAAAAACTGTTTTTT.

This chain connects TRBV10-3 to TRBJ2-3; 11 bases are a match to TRBD2. The CDR3 length is 17 residues. Looked up from germline, CDR1 is ENHRY and CDR2 is SYGVKD. Trimming removed 6 bases from V and 2 bases from J; junction bases left unmatched: 10. For the CDR3, the DNA is TGTGCCATCAGACTAGCGGGGGAAGGGTCCTACACAGATACGCAGTATTTT. Its protein product is CAIRLAGEGSYTDTQYF.

The J gene is TRBJ2-5, the V gene TRBV10-1, with TRBD2 identical over 7 bases. The CDR3 covers 13 residues. V lost 7 bases, J lost 6 bases, and 8 bases stayed unmatched. Per the germline V gene, CDR1 is WNHNN and CDR2 is SYGVQD (reference sequence). CDR3 in amino acids: CASTMGGCKTQYF. The CDR3 nucleotides read TGCGCCAGCACGATGGGGGGGTGTAAGACCCAGTACTTC.